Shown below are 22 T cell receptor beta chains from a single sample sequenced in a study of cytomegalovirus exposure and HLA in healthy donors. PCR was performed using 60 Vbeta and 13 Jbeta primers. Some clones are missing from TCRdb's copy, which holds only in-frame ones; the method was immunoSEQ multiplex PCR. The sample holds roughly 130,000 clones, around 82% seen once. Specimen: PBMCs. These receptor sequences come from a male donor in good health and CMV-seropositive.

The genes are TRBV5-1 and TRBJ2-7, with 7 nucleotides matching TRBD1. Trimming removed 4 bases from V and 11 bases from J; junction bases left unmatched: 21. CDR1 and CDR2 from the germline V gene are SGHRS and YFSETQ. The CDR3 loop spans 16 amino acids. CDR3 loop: CASSPGAEGAILKEYF. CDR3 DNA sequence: TGCGCCAGCAGCCCAGGAGCAGAGGGGGCGATCCTCAAGGAGTACTTC.

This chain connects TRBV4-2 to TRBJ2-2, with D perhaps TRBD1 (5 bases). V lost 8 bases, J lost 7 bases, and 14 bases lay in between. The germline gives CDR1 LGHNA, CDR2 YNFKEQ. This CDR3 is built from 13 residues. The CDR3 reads CASRWQGSGELFF. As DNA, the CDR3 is TGTGCCAGCCGTTGGCAGGGTAGCGGGGAGCTGTTTTTT.

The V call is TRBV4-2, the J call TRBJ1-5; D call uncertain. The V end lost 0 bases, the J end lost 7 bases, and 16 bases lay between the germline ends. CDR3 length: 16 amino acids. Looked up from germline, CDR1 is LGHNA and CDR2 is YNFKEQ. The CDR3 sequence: CASSQDTGGLGQPQHF. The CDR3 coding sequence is TGTGCCAGCAGCCAAGATACGGGAGGGCTTGGGCAGCCCCAGCATTTT.

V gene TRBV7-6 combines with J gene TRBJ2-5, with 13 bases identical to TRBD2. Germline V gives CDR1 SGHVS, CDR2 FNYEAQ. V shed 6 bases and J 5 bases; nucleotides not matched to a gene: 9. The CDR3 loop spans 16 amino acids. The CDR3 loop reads CASSTTSGRASETQYF. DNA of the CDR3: TGTGCCAGCAGTACAACTAGCGGGAGGGCCTCGGAGACCCAGTACTTC. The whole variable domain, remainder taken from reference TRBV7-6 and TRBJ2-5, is GAGVSQSPRYKVTKRGQDVALRCDPISGHVSLYWYRQALGQGPEFLTYFNYEAQQDKSGLPNDRFSAERPEGSISTLTIQRTEQRDSAMYRCASSTTSGRASETQYFGPGTRLLVL.

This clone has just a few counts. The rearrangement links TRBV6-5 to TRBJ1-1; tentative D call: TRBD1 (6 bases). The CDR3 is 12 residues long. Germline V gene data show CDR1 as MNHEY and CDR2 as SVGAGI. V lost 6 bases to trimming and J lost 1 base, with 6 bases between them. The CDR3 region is CASRQGNTEAFF. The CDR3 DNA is TGTGCCAGCAGACAGGGGAACACTGAAGCTTTCTTT.

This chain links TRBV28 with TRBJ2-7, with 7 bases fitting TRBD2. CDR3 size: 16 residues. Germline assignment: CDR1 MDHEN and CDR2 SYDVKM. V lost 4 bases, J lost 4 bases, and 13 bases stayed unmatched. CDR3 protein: CASSSTGTMRRYEQYF. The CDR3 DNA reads TGTGCCAGCAGTTCGACCGGGACTATGCGTCGATACGAGCAGTACTTC.

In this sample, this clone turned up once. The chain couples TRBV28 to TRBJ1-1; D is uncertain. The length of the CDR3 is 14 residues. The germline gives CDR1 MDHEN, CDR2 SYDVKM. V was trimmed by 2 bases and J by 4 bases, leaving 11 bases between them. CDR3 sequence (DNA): TGTGCCAGCAGTTTAGCCCGAACGGGCACTGAAGCTTTCTTT. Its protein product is CASSLARTGTEAFF.

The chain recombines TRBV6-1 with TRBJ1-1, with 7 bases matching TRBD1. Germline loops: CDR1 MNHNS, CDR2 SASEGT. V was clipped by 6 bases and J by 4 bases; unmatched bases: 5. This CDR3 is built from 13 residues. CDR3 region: CASRRQGGTEAFF. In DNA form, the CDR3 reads TGTGCCAGCAGGCGACAGGGAGGCACTGAAGCTTTCTTT.

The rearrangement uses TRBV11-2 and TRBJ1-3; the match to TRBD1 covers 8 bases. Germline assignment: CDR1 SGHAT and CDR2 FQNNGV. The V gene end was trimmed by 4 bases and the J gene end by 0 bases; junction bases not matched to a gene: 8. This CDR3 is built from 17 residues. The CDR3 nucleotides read TGTGCCAGCAGCTCTGACAGGGGACAGAGCTCTGGAAACACCATATATTTT. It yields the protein CASSSDRGQSSGNTIYF.

The CDR3 nucleotides are TGTGCCAGCAGCTTCGGGACAGGGGGTGAGCAGTTCTTC. It encodes CASSFGTGGEQFF. The gene calls are TRBV11-3 and TRBJ2-1, with 11 bases that match TRBD1. From germline, CDR1 is SGHNT and CDR2 YENEEA. Unmatched junction bases numbered 1, after V lost 3 bases and J lost 9 bases. This CDR3 region has 13 residues. The variable domain in full, with the rest retrieved from reference TRBV11-3 and TRBJ2-1, is EAGVVQSPRYKIIEKKQPVAFWCNPISGHNTLYWYLQNLGQGPELLIRYENEEAVDDSQLPKDRFSAERLKGVDSTLKIQPAELGDSAVYLCASSFGTGGEQFFGPGTRLTVL.

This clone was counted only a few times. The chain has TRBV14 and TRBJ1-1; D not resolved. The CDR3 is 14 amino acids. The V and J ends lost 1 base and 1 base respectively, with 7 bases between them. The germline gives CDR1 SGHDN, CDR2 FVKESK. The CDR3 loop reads CASSQGAANTEAFF. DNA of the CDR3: TGTGCCAGCAGCCAAGGGGCAGCGAACACTGAAGCTTTCTTT.

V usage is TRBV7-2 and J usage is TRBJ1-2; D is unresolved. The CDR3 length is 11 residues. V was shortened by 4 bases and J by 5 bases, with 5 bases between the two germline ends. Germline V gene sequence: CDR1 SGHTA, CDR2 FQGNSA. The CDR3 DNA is TGTGCCAGCAGCTATCATTATGGCTACACCTTC. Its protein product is CASSYHYGYTF.

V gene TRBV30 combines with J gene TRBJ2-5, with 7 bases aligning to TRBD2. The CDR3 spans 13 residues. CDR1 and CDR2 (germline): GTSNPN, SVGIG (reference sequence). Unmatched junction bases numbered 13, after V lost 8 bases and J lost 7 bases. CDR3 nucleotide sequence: TGTGCCCGGGATACGGCGGGAGAAGGGACCCAGTACTTC. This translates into CARDTAGEGTQYF.

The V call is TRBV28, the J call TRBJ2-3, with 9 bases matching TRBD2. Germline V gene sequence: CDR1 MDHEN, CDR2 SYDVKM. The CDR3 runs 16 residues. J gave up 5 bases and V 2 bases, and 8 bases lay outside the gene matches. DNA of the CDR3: TGTGCCAGCAGTTTAGCCGCGGGAGGGCTGGTAGATACGCAGTATTTT. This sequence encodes CASSLAAGGLVDTQYF.

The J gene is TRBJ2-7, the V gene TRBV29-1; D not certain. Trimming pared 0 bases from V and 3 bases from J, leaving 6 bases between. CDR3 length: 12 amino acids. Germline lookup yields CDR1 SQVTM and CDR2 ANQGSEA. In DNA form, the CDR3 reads TGCAGCGTTGAAGATGCCGGCTACGAGCAGTACTTC. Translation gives CSVEDAGYEQYF.

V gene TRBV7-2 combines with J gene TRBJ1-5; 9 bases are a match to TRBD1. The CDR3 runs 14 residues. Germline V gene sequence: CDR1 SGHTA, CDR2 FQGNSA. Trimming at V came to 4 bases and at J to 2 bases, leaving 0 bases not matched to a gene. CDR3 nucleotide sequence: TGTGCCAGCAGCTGGGACAGGGGCAATCAGCCCCAGCATTTT. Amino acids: CASSWDRGNQPQHF.

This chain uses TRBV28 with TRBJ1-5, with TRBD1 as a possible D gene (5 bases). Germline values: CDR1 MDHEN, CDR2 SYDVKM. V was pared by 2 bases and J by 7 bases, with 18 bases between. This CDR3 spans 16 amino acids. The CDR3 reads CASSLGRGGIRQPQHF. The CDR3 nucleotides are TGTGCCAGCAGTTTAGGGCGGGGGGGGATAAGGCAGCCCCAGCATTTT.

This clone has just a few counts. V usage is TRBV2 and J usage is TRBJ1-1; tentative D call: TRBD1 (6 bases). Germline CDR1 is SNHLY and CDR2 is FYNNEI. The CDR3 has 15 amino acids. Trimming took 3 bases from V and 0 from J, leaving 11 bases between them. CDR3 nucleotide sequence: TGTGCCAGCAGTGATCAGGGGTCAGTGAACACTGAAGCTTTCTTT. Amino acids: CASSDQGSVNTEAFF.

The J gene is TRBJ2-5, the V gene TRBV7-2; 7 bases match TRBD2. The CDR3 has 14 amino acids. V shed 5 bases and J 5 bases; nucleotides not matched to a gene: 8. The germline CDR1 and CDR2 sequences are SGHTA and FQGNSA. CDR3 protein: CASSLGLVVETQYF. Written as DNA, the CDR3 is TGTGCCAGCAGCCTCGGACTAGTCGTGGAGACCCAGTACTTC.

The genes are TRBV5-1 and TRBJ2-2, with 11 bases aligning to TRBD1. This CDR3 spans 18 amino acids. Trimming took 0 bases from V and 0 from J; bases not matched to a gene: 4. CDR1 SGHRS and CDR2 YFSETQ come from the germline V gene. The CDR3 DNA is TGCGCCAGCAGCTTGGCGGACAGGGGGCTACCGAACACCGGGGAGCTGTTTTTT. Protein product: CASSLADRGLPNTGELFF.

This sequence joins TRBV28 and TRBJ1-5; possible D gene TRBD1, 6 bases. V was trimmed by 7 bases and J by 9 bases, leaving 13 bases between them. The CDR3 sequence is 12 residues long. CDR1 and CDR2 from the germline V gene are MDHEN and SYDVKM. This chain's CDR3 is CASTSLTGPQHF. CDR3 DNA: TGTGCCAGCACCTCCCTGACAGGGCCCCAGCATTTT.

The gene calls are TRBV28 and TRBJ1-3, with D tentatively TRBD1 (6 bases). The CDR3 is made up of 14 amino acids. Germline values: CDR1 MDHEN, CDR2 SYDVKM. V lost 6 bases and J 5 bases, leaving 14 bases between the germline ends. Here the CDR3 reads CASRPSGGRNTIYF. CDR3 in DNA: TGTGCCAGCAGACCATCTGGGGGCCGAAACACCATATATTTT.